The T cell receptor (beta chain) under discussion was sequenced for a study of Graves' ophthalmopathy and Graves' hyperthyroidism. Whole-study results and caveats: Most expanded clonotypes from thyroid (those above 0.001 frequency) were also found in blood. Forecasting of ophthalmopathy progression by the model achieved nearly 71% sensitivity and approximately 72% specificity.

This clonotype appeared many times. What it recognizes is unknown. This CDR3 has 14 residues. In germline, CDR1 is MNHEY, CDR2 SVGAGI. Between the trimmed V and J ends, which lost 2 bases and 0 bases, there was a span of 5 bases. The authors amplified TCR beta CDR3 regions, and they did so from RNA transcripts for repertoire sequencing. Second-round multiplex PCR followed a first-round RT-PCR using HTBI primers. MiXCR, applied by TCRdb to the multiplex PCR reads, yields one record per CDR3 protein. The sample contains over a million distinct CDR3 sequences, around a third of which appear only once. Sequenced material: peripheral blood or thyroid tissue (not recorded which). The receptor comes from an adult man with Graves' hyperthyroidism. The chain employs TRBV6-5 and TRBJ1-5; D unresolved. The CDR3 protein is CASSYGPSNQPQHF. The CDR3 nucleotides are TGTGCCAGCAGTTACGGCCCTAGCAATCAGCCCCAGCATTTT.